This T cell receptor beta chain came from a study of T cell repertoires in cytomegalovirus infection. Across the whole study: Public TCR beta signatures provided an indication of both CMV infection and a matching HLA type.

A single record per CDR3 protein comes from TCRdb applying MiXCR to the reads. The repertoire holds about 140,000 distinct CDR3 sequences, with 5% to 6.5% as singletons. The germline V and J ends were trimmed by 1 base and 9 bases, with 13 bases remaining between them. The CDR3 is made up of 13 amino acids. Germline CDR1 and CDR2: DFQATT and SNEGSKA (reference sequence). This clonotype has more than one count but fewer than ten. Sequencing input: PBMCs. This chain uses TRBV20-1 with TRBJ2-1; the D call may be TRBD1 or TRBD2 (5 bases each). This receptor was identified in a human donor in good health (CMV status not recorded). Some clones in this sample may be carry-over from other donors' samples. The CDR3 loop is CSARAQSGTEQFF. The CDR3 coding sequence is TGCAGTGCTAGAGCCCAATCAGGGACTGAGCAGTTCTTC.